What follows are 20 T cell receptor beta chains derived from one specimen sequenced in a study of cytomegalovirus exposure and HLA in healthy donors. PCR used 60 Vbeta primers and 13 Jbeta primers. TCRdb's table, derived via immunoSEQ multiplex PCR, lists solely in-frame clones and lacks some. Here the sample spans tens of thousands of clones, roughly 67% being singletons. Sequencing was performed on PBMCs. The receptors here all came from a man in his fifties in good health and CMV-seronegative.

This sequence joins TRBV19 and TRBJ1-3; 7 bases map to TRBD1. This CDR3 is built from 15 residues. V was pared by 5 bases and J by 4 bases, with 8 bases of the junction left unmatched. The germline V gene encodes CDR1 LNHDA and CDR2 SQIVND (reference sequence). The CDR3 protein is CASSPLTGVGNTIYF. The CDR3 DNA reads as TGTGCCAGTAGTCCCCTCACAGGGGTGGGAAACACCATATATTTT.

This rearrangement joins TRBV10-3 to TRBJ2-1, with 15 bases aligning to TRBD2. The V and J ends lost 8 bases and 3 bases, in that order; junction bases with no gene match: 5. CDR3 size: 16 residues. Germline V gene sequence: CDR1 ENHRY, CDR2 SYGVKD. CDR3 residues: CAILRTSGGDYNEQFF. The DNA for the CDR3 is TGTGCCATCTTAAGGACTAGCGGGGGGGACTACAATGAGCAGTTCTTC.

The V gene is TRBV6-5, the J gene TRBJ2-7; 12 positions match TRBD1. The junction had 6 bases not matched to a gene; V was cut back by 4 bases and J by 5 bases. This CDR3 is 15 amino acids long. Germline V gene sequence: CDR1 MNHEY, CDR2 SVGAGI. The CDR3 nucleotides are TGTGCCAGCAGTTCCCCGGGACAGGGGGCCCACGAGCAGTACTTC. Translation: CASSSPGQGAHEQYF.

V is TRBV10-3 and J is TRBJ1-5; D perhaps matches TRBD1 (5 bases). This CDR3 contains 13 residues. The germline V gene has CDR1 ENHRY and CDR2 SYGVKD. The V gene lost 4 bases and the J gene lost 7 bases, with 11 bases spanning the gap. CDR3 loop: CAISGTGAQPQHF. For the CDR3, the DNA is TGTGCCATCAGTGGAACAGGAGCACAGCCCCAGCATTTT.

The rearrangement uses TRBV5-1 and TRBJ2-7; D gene unclear. V gave up 4 bases and J gave up 7 bases, with 18 bases separating them. CDR3 size: 14 residues. Germline CDR1 reads SGHRS; CDR2 reads YFSETQ. The CDR3 nucleotides are TGCGCCAGCAGCCCCCGGGTGGTAGGTACGGAGCAGTACTTC. Residues: CASSPRVVGTEQYF.

This clone was observed a handful of times. This chain links TRBV5-5 with TRBJ2-3; TRBD1 matches 7 bases. The CDR3 extends over 18 amino acids. Germline V lookup: CDR1 SGHKS, CDR2 YYEKEE (reference sequence). J lost 3 bases, V lost 5 bases, and 18 bases had no gene match. The CDR3 loop is CASRNFHRDRVKTDTQYF. The CDR3 DNA reads TGTGCCAGCAGGAATTTCCACCGAGACAGGGTGAAGACAGATACGCAGTATTTT.

This rearrangement joins TRBV10-3 to TRBJ2-3, with TRBD2 matching 15 bases. With 6 bases clipped from V and 2 bases from J, the junction kept 3 bases outside the gene matches. The CDR3 runs to 16 residues. Looked up from germline, CDR1 is ENHRY and CDR2 is SYGVKD. CDR3 DNA: TGTGCCATCAGAGGGACTAGCGGGGGGAACACAGATACGCAGTATTTT. Translating it yields CAIRGTSGGNTDTQYF.

Note on this clone: A junction boundary mismatches the germline segment, possibly from a read error. This sequence joins TRBV29-1 and TRBJ2-1; 12 bases agree with TRBD2. The germline gives CDR1 SQVTM, CDR2 ANQGSEA. The CDR3 totals 16 residues. The DNA of the CDR3 is TGCGGCGTTAGGGGGATACTAGCGGGGGGTACCAATGAGCAGTTCTTC. It yields the protein CGVRGILAGGTNEQFF.

The count of this clone is one. The chain has TRBV27 and TRBJ2-7; unclear D gene. In germline, CDR1 is MNHEY, CDR2 SMNVEV (reference sequence). V was trimmed by 2 bases and J by 2 bases, leaving 7 bases between them. This CDR3 has 13 amino acids. This CDR3 reads CASSLTETYEQYF. In DNA form, the CDR3 reads TGTGCCAGCAGTTTAACCGAGACCTACGAGCAGTACTTC.

The chain links TRBV30 to TRBJ2-3; 9 nucleotides agree with TRBD1. Germline V gene data show CDR1 as GTSNPN and CDR2 as SVGIG (reference sequence). J was trimmed by 5 bases and V by 3 bases; bases with no gene match: 3. CDR3 size: 13 residues. The chain's CDR3 is CAWRGQGLDTQYF. The DNA for the CDR3 is TGTGCCTGGAGGGGACAGGGATTAGATACGCAGTATTTT.

The chain has TRBV29-1 and TRBJ2-5; 9 bases align to TRBD2. The trim removed 3 bases at V and 8 bases at J, leaving 7 bases unmatched. Germline V gives CDR1 SQVTM, CDR2 ANQGSEA. The CDR3 has 13 residues. The CDR3 loop reads CSVEIAGASTQYF. The CDR3 bases are TGCAGCGTTGAGATAGCGGGGGCCTCCACCCAGTACTTC.

The chain uses TRBV15 and TRBJ1-1, with D perhaps TRBD1 (6 bases). Deletions cut 0 bases from V and 3 bases from J, with 11 bases between. The CDR3 length is 15 residues. Germline V gene data show CDR1 as LNHNV and CDR2 as YYDKDF (reference sequence). The CDR3 is CATSREGNRDTEAFF. The CDR3 DNA reads as TGTGCCACCAGCAGAGAAGGGAACAGGGACACTGAAGCTTTCTTT.

The chain recombines TRBV5-1 with TRBJ1-2; possibly TRBD1 for D (5 bases). The CDR3 consists of 11 residues. V shed 3 bases and J shed 8 bases, with 8 bases lying between them. Germline CDR1 SGHRS, CDR2 YFSETQ. This chain's CDR3 is CASSWAGGYTF. Here the CDR3 DNA reads TGCGCCAGCAGCTGGGCAGGGGGCTACACCTTC.

This clone is termed medium-sized. Other DNA sequences from this sample encode an identical CDR3 as well. The rearrangement uses TRBV2 and TRBJ2-2, with 9 bases matching TRBD1. V dropped 6 bases and J dropped 3; count of bases not matched to a gene: 5. Germline V CDR1 and CDR2: SNHLY, FYNNEI. This CDR3 has 15 residues. CDR3 amino acids: CASRGTGRDTGELFF. As DNA, the CDR3 is TGTGCCAGCAGGGGGACAGGGAGGGACACCGGGGAGCTGTTTTTT.

This clone was recorded a few times. CDR3 protein: CASSVVNTEAFF. The DNA for the CDR3 is TGCGCCAGCTCGGTGGTGAACACTGAAGCTTTCTTT. The chain is built from TRBV10-2 and TRBJ1-1; D uncertain. CDR3 size: 12 residues. Trimming left V 8 bases short and J 0 bases short, with 7 bases between. Germline-derived CDR1 and CDR2 are WSHSY and SAAADI.

The V and J genes are TRBV7-8 and TRBJ1-1; D gene uncertain. This CDR3 contains 15 residues. Trimming pared 0 bases from V and 3 bases from J, leaving 11 bases between. Germline V gene data show CDR1 as SGHVS and CDR2 as FQNEAQ. CDR3 amino acids: CASSLAPLMDTEAFF. In DNA, the CDR3 is TGTGCCAGCAGCTTAGCCCCACTCATGGACACTGAAGCTTTCTTT.

The CDR3 here is CASSSLRDRGHNGNTIYF. The CDR3 DNA reads as TGTGCCAGCAGCTCCCTCCGGGACAGGGGGCATAATGGAAACACCATATATTTT. This rearrangement joins TRBV9 to TRBJ1-3, with 12 nucleotides matching TRBD1. The V and J ends lost 4 bases and 3 bases, in that order; junction bases with no gene match: 11. Germline loops: CDR1 SGDLS, CDR2 YYNGEE. The CDR3 covers 18 residues.

For this clone: The sample has other DNA sequences that encode this CDR3 too. This chain connects TRBV6-6 to TRBJ2-7; possibly TRBD2 for D (6 bases). Germline assignment: CDR1 MNHNY and CDR2 SVGAGI (reference sequence). This CDR3 contains 14 residues. The V and J ends lost 0 bases and 4 bases respectively, with 10 bases between them. CDR3 protein: CASSYSGGVYEQYF. The CDR3 nucleotides read TGTGCCAGCAGTTACTCCGGGGGAGTTTACGAGCAGTACTTC.

This clone was recorded once. The chain couples TRBV7-6 to TRBJ1-3; tentatively, D is TRBD1 (5 bases). This CDR3 has 14 residues. Per germline, CDR1 SGHVS and CDR2 FNYEAQ. The V gene lost 5 bases and the J gene lost 0 bases, with 8 bases spanning the gap. The CDR3 DNA reads TGTGCCAGCAGCCGCCAGGGCTCTGGAAACACCATATATTTT. It yields the protein CASSRQGSGNTIYF.

This clone was counted a few times. The chain couples TRBV6-5 to TRBJ2-3, with TRBD2 matching over 12 bases. The CDR3 loop spans 15 amino acids. Germline loops: CDR1 MNHEY, CDR2 SVGAGI. V lost 6 bases, J lost 2 bases, and 3 bases stayed unmatched. The CDR3 DNA is TGTGCCAGCAGGCTAGCGGGGGGGAACACAGATACGCAGTATTTT. Its translation is CASRLAGGNTDTQYF.